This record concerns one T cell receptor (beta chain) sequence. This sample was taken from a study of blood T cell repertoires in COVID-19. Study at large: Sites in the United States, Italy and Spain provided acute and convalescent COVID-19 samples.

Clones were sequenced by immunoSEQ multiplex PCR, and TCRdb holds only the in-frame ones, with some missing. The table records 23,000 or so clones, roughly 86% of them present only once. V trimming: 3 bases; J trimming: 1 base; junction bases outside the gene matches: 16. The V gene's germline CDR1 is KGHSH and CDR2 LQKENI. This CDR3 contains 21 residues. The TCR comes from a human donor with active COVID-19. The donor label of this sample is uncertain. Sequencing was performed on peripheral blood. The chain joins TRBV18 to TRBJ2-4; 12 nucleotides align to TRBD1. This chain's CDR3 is CASSPLKPGQGAAVAKNIQYF. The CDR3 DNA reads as TGTGCCAGCTCACCCTTAAAACCGGGACAGGGGGCCGCGGTCGCCAAAAACATTCAGTACTTC.